This entry describes one T cell receptor beta chain. Its specificity is unknown. At one end, the junction sequence differs from germline, possibly due to a read error. This record belongs to a study of tumor and adjacent non-tumor tissue in lung cancer. General study results and limits: Tumor tissue had significantly higher TCR diversity than normal lung.

The template was RNA from unsorted bulk tissue. Chemotherapy-naive patients with new lung cancer underwent thoracic surgery in China, August–late 2014. Germline CDR1 reads SGHAT; CDR2 reads FQDESV (reference sequence). The CDR3 spans 14 residues. TCRbeta libraries were built with three rounds of nested PCR, modified from ARM-PCR. TCRdb itself ran the multiplex PCR reads through MiXCR, one entry per CDR3 protein. This sample carries more than 90,000 distinct CDR3 sequences, less than 75% of them seen once, and the ten largest clones take around 17%. The receptor was derived from a man between 60 and 75 years old with non-small cell lung cancer. The chain is built from TRBV11-1 and TRBJ2-5, with D possibly being TRBD1 (5 bases). Sequenced sample: lung tumor tissue. The CDR3 nucleotides are TGTGCCAGCAGCCGAGGACAAATCCAAGAGGCCCAGTACTTC. Protein product: CASSRGQIQEAQYF.